Listed here is a single TCR beta chain. Its antigen is not known. This sample is drawn from a study of radiotherapy plus CTLA-4 blockade in lung cancer. Turning to the study itself: 15% to 20% of patients responded objectively, and roughly 30% achieved disease control.

Assay: immunoSEQ multiplex PCR; the TCRdb copy retains only in-frame clones and omits some. Of roughly 50,000 clones listed, approximately 79% are singletons. Germline V gene lookup returns CDR1 SNHLY and CDR2 FYNNEI. The CDR3 loop spans 14 amino acids. Deletions cut 0 bases from V and 8 bases from J, with 8 bases between. Study conclusions and caveats: In blood, TCR clones derived from the tumor expanded after radiotherapy plus ipilimumab.

The TCR comes from a human donor with non-small cell lung cancer who had stable disease on radiotherapy plus ipilimumab. The J gene is TRBJ1-6, the V gene TRBV2; D is uncertain. Sample: peripheral blood, taken from a patient treated with radiotherapy plus ipilimumab. CDR3 region: CASSEALRDSPLHF. The CDR3 DNA reads as TGTGCCAGCAGTGAAGCGCTGAGGGATTCACCCCTCCACTTT.